These 13 T cell receptor beta chains were all obtained from the same sample, sequenced in a study of vaccination and CD4 T cells after COVID-19. Oncomine TCR Beta short-read sequencing was applied to DNA from cultured CD4+ T cells. TCRdb ran MiXCR on the PCR reads and lists one entry per CDR3 protein. The repertoire has about 14,000 distinct CDR3 sequences, approximately 33% of them found once; the top ten carry about a tenth. Their antigens remain unidentified. Stated treatment: roughly 11-day PBMC culture with coronavirus spike peptide pools or control peptides (ViraFEST assay). Sequencing was performed on CD4+ T cells from blood, cultured in vitro, taken after SARS-CoV-2 vaccination. The origin of the receptors is a human donor who had recovered from COVID-19.

The chain couples TRBV12-3 or TRBV12-4 to TRBJ1-5, with 9 bases aligning to TRBD1. The CDR3 sequence is 14 residues long. With V trimmed by 4 bases and J by 7 bases, 5 bases remained unmatched. CDR3 sequence: CASSWTGVRQPQHF. The CDR3 DNA reads as TGTGCCAGCAGTTGGACAGGGGTTAGGCAGCCCCAGCATTTT.

This clonotype occurred a few times. The chain is built from TRBV7-2 and TRBJ2-1; D possibly uses TRBD1 or TRBD2 (5 bases each). The length of the CDR3 is 14 residues. From germline, CDR1 is SGHTA and CDR2 FQGNSA. V shed 0 bases and J shed 9 bases, with 12 bases lying between them. The chain's CDR3 is CASSLAREGFEQFF. The CDR3 nucleotides read TGTGCCAGCAGCTTAGCCCGTGAGGGGTTTGAGCAGTTCTTC.

The gene calls are TRBV11-2 and TRBJ1-2; D is undetermined. This CDR3 contains 14 residues. In germline, CDR1 is SGHAT, CDR2 FQNNGV. Between the trimmed V and J ends, which lost 3 bases and 4 bases, there was a span of 12 bases. CDR3 nucleotides: TGTGCCAGCAGCTTGGGCAGGAGGACCTATGGCTACACCTTC. Its translation is CASSLGRRTYGYTF.

This clonotype has a handful of counts. The rearrangement links TRBV20-1 to TRBJ2-1; TRBD2 might be the D (5 bases). Germline CDR1 is DFQATT and CDR2 is SNEGSKA (reference sequence). This CDR3 comprises 16 residues. V lost 0 bases and J lost 4, with 16 bases in between. The CDR3: CSARDTGDYRYNEQFF. The CDR3 nucleotides read TGCAGTGCTAGAGATACGGGCGACTATCGGTACAATGAGCAGTTCTTC.

The chain combines TRBV12-3 or TRBV12-4 with TRBJ2-7; D possibly uses TRBD1 or TRBD2 (5 bases each). This CDR3 region has 15 residues. Between the trimmed V and J ends, which lost 6 bases and 9 bases, there was a span of 24 bases. In DNA, the CDR3 is TGTGCCAGCAGCATCGAGTACCGGGACCCAGGTTGGCAGTACTTC. This encodes CASSIEYRDPGWQYF.

This clonotype was detected only a few times. V and J are TRBV24-1 and TRBJ1-2; D unresolved. Germline V gene data show CDR1 as KGHDR and CDR2 as SFDVKD. The CDR3 is made up of 15 amino acids. Trimming shortened V by 3 bases and J by 6 bases, and 16 bases separated the two germline ends. In nucleotides, the CDR3 is TGTGCCACCAGTGATCATGATGGGGAGGAGGATGGCTACACCTTC. The encoded protein is CATSDHDGEEDGYTF.

CDR3 region: CASSYARGGNQPQHF. DNA of the CDR3: TGTGCCAGCAGTTACGCCAGGGGAGGCAATCAGCCCCAGCATTTT. The gene calls are TRBV6-5 and TRBJ1-5; TRBD1 is a possible D gene (6 bases). Germline CDR1 and CDR2: MNHEY and SVGAGI. CDR3 length: 15 residues. V was cut by 2 bases and J by 2 bases, with 10 bases left in between.

This chain joins TRBV11-2 and TRBJ2-1; TRBD2 agrees at 14 bases. The trim removed 8 bases at V and 6 bases at J, leaving 3 bases unmatched. CDR3 size: 14 residues. Germline V gene data show CDR1 as SGHAT and CDR2 as FQNNGV. Here the CDR3 DNA reads TGTGCCAGCGAGGGACTAGCGGGAGCCAATGAGCAGTTCTTC. This translates into CASEGLAGANEQFF.

This clonotype has a handful of counts. The CDR3 sequence is CASSLGTATYEQYF. The CDR3 DNA reads as TGTGCCAGCAGTTTAGGGACAGCAACATACGAGCAGTACTTC. The chain links TRBV28 to TRBJ2-7; 7 positions agree with TRBD1. J was trimmed by 4 bases and V by 2 bases; bases with no gene match: 5. The CDR3 covers 14 residues. Germline V gene lookup returns CDR1 MDHEN and CDR2 SYDVKM.

The chain links TRBV9 to TRBJ1-5, with TRBD1 identical over 8 bases. Germline CDR1 and CDR2: SGDLS and YYNGEE. The CDR3 has 15 amino acids. With V trimmed by 3 bases and J by 0 bases, 2 bases remained unmatched. The CDR3 region is CASSDTGGSNQPQHF. The CDR3 coding sequence is TGTGCCAGCAGCGACACAGGGGGTAGCAATCAGCCCCAGCATTTT.

V usage is TRBV20-1 and J usage is TRBJ1-3; D not resolved. V was pared by 3 bases and J by 4 bases, with 7 bases between. Germline V lookup: CDR1 DFQATT, CDR2 SNEGSKA (reference sequence). CDR3 length equals 12 residues. This CDR3 is CSASLQGNTIYF. As DNA, the CDR3 is TGCAGTGCTAGCCTACAAGGAAACACCATATATTTT.

The chain's CDR3 is CASSIRGGAFYGYTF. CDR3 nucleotides: TGTGCCAGTAGTATAAGAGGGGGAGCTTTCTATGGCTACACCTTC. J is TRBJ1-2 and V is TRBV19; D might be TRBD1 (6 bases). V gave up 2 bases and J gave up 4 bases, with 14 bases separating them. This CDR3 comprises 15 residues. CDR1 LNHDA and CDR2 SQIVND come from the germline V gene (reference sequence).

V is TRBV25-1 and J is TRBJ2-7; D unresolved. Germline V gene lookup returns CDR1 MGHDK and CDR2 SYGVNS. V shed 7 bases and J shed 5 bases, with 9 bases lying between them. This CDR3 is 11 amino acids long. The CDR3 DNA follows: TGTGCCAGCAAGATGGATCACGAGCAGTACTTC. This sequence encodes CASKMDHEQYF.